The source of this T cell receptor beta chain is a study of blood T cell repertoires in COVID-19. Study background: The cDNA or gDNA used as material had been derived from T cells, B-cell-depleted T cells, or PBMCs.

The protocol was immunoSEQ multiplex PCR, while the TCRdb copy is restricted to in-frame clones and leaves out a portion. The data show around 30,000 clones, with about 74% seen just once and about a sixth held by the top ten. Germline assignment: CDR1 SNHLY and CDR2 FYNNEI. The CDR3 totals 12 residues. The V and J ends lost 5 bases and 8 bases, in that order; junction bases with no gene match: 5. The sequencing input was peripheral blood. This chain joins TRBV2 and TRBJ1-1, with TRBD1 matching over 7 bases. This sequence was found in a human donor in a cohort sampled during active COVID-19. CDR3 residues: CASSLTQGEAFF. The DNA for the CDR3 is TGTGCCAGCAGTCTAACACAGGGGGAAGCTTTCTTT.